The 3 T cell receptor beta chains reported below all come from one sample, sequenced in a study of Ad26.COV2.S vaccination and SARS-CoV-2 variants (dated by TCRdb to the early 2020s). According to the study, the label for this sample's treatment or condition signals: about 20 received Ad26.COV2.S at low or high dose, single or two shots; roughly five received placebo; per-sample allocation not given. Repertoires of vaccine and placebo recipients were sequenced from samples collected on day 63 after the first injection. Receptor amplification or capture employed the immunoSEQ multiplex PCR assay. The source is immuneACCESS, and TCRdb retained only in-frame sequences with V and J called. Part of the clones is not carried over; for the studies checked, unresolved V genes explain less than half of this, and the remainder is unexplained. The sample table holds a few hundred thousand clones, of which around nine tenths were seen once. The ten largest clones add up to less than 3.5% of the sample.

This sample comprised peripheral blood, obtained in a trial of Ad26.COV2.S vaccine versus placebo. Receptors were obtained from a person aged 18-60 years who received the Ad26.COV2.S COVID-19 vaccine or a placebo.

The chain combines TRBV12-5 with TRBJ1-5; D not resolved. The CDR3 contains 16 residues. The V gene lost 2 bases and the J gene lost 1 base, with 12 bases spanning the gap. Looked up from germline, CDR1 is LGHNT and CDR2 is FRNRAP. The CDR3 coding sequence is TGTGCTAGTGGTTTGAGTCGTCACAGAAGCAATCAGCCCCAGCATTTT. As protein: CASGLSRHRSNQPQHF.

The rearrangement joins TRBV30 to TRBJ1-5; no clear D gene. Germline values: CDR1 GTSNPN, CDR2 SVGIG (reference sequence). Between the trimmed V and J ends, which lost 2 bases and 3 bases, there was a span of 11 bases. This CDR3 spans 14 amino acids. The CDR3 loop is CAWSFSTINQPQHF. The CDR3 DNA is TGTGCCTGGAGTTTTAGCACTATCAATCAGCCCCAGCATTTT.

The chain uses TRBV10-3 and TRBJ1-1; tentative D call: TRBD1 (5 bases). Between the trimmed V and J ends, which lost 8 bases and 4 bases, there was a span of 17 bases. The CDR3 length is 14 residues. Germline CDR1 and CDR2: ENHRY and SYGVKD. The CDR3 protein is CAISQPSQGTEAFF. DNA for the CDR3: TGTGCCATCTCTCAACCTAGCCAGGGCACTGAAGCTTTCTTT.